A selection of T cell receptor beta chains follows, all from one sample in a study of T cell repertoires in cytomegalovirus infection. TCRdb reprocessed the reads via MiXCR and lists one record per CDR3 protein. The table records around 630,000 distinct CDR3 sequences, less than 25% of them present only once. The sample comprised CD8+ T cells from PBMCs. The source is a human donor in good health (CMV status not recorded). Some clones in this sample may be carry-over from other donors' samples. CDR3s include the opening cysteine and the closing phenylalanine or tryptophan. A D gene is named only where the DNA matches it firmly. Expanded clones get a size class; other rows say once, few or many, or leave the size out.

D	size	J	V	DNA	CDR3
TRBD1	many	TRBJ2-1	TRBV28	TGTGCCACTACCCCTCCGGGACAGGGGGCTTGGAATGAGCAGTTCTTC	CATTPPGQGAWNEQFF
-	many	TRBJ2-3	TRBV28	TGTGCCAGCAGTTTACCCACAGTCGGACCCTCGAGCACAGATACGCAGTATTTT	CASSLPTVGPSSTDTQYF
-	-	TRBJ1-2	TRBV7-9	TGTGCCAGCAGCTCTATTTTGGTGTCTTATGGCTACACCTTC	CASSSILVSYGYTF
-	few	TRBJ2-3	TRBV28	TGTGCCAGCAGTTTTAACCTTTCTCCAGATACGCAGTATTTT	CASSFNLSPDTQYF
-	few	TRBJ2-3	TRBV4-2	TGTGCCAGCAGCCAAGGATATCGCGATGGGACAGATACGCAGTATTTT	CASSQGYRDGTDTQYF
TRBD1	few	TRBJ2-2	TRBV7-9	TGTGCCAGCACCCATGCCGGGACAGAGAACACCGGGGAGCTGTTTTTT	CASTHAGTENTGELFF
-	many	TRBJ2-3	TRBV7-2	TGTGCCAGCAGCTTATCGACTCTAAGGACAGATACGCAGTATTTT	CASSLSTLRTDTQYF
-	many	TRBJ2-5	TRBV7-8	TGTGCCAGCAGCTTATTTCCGCTTAGACCAGGGGAAGAGACCCAGTACTTC	CASSLFPLRPGEETQYF
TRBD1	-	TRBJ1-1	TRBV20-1	TGCAGTGCTAGCGGAGGGTACAGGGGTTACACTGAAGCTTTCTTT	CSASGGYRGYTEAFF
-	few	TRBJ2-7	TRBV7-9	TGTGCCAGCAGCCAACCCCAGGGATTCCCCCTCTACGAGCAGTACTTC	CASSQPQGFPLYEQYF
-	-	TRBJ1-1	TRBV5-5	TGTGCCAGCAGCTTGAATCCCTACAGCGACACTGAAGCTTTCTTT	CASSLNPYSDTEAFF
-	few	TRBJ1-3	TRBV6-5	TGTGCCAGCAGTTTGGCGTGGACGGCTAACACCATATATTTT	CASSLAWTANTIYF
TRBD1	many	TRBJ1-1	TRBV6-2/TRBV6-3	TGTGCCATCCATATATCGTCACGTTTGGACAGGGGGAACACTGAAGCTTTCTTT	CAIHISSRLDRGNTEAFF
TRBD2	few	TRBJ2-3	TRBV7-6	TGTGCCAGCAGCTTAGGGATGAGGACTAGCGTTTATCCTCGGGATACGCAGTATTTT	CASSLGMRTSVYPRDTQYF
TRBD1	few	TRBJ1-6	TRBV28	TGTGCCACCACCGACAGGGCGGGTCGTTCACCCCTCCACTTT	CATTDRAGRSPLHF
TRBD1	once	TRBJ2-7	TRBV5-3	TGTGCCAGCAGCCGAAAACAGGGGAGCTCCTACGAGCAGTACTTC	CASSRKQGSSYEQYF
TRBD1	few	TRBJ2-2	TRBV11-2	TGTGCCAGGAGGAGACAGGGGTTCGGGGAGCTGTTTTTT	CARRRQGFGELFF
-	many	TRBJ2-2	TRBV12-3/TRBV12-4	TGTGCCAGCACTTCCACGTTTGGCGGGGAGCTGTTTTTT	CASTSTFGGELFF
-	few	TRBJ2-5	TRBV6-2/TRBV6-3	TGTGCCAGCAGTCACTCGAGGGTTCTCCAAGAGACCCAGTACTTC	CASSHSRVLQETQYF
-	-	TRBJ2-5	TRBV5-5	TGTGCCAGCAGCTTGGTAGTAGACAGCCCAGAGACCCAGTACTTC	CASSLVVDSPETQYF